The 13 T cell receptor beta chains reported below all come from one sample, sequenced in a study of Graves' ophthalmopathy and Graves' hyperthyroidism. The sequenced template was RNA, covering the TCR beta CDR3 region. An opening RT-PCR round employed HTBI primers and preceded a second-round multiplex PCR. A single record per CDR3 protein comes from TCRdb applying MiXCR to the multiplex PCR reads. Of around 1,000,000 distinct CDR3 sequences in the sample, about 36% were seen once. The sample consisted of peripheral blood or thyroid tissue (not recorded which). The receptors originated from an adult man with Graves' hyperthyroidism.

The J gene is TRBJ2-7, the V gene TRBV7-8; 10 bases are shared with TRBD1. The CDR3 runs 14 residues. Unmatched junction bases numbered 10, after V lost 5 bases and J lost 9 bases. Germline CDR1 SGHVS, CDR2 FQNEAQ. CDR3 protein: CASSLTGTGDAQYF. In nucleotides, the CDR3 is TGTGCCAGCAGCCTGACCGGGACAGGGGACGCGCAGTACTTC.

This clonotype occurred a few times. This rearrangement joins TRBV25-1 to TRBJ2-7; 9 bases map to TRBD2. The germline V gene encodes CDR1 MGHDK and CDR2 SYGVNS. The V segment lost 3 bases and the J segment 2 bases; nucleotides outside the gene matches: 2. This CDR3 region has 14 residues. The CDR3 loop reads CASSDGTSPYEQYF. The CDR3 DNA reads TGTGCCAGCAGTGACGGGACTAGCCCCTACGAGCAGTACTTC.

The J gene is TRBJ1-2, the V gene TRBV12-3 or TRBV12-4, with no clear D. This CDR3 is built from 12 residues. Trimming removed 5 bases from V and 10 bases from J, with 14 bases in between. The CDR3 region is CASSPQPPHYTF. DNA of the CDR3: TGTGCCAGCAGTCCCCAACCTCCTCACTACACCTTC.

In its sample, this clonotype was seen a few times. This chain uses TRBV7-2 with TRBJ2-7; tentative D call: TRBD2 (7 bases). V shed 4 bases and J shed 7 bases, with 26 bases lying between them. CDR3 length equals 17 residues. The germline gives CDR1 SGHTA, CDR2 FQGNSA. In DNA form, the CDR3 reads TGTGCCAGCAGCTCCGGGGGCGAGGGACTCGGCGGGAGAGAGCAGTACTTC. Protein: CASSSGGEGLGGREQYF.

This clonotype was detected many times. The chain couples TRBV20-1 to TRBJ2-5; TRBD2 agrees at 10 bases. The germline gives CDR1 DFQATT, CDR2 SNEGSKA (reference sequence). CDR3 length: 13 amino acids. V was pared by 7 bases and J by 2 bases, with 4 bases of the junction left unmatched. The CDR3 DNA reads TGCAGTGTGGAGCGGGGGGGGCAAGAGACCCAGTACTTC. The encoded protein is CSVERGGQETQYF.

V and J are TRBV10-3 and TRBJ2-5, with D possibly being TRBD2 (7 bases). This CDR3 spans 20 amino acids. The ends were cut back, 10 bases at V and 10 bases at J, with 43 bases in the middle. CDR1 is ENHRY and CDR2 is SYGVKD in the germline V gene. CDR3 nucleotide sequence: TGTGCCAGCACCCCCCAGGCCCCCGACAGGTGGTCAGTAAGGGGGGGGGACCAGTACTTC. This translates into CASTPQAPDRWSVRGGDQYF.

V usage is TRBV20-1 and J usage is TRBJ1-5; 11 nucleotides line up with TRBD1. The CDR3 runs to 14 residues. With V trimmed by 5 bases and J by 4 bases, 4 bases remained unmatched. The V gene's germline CDR1 is DFQATT and CDR2 SNEGSKA (reference sequence). Here the CDR3 reads CSARTGGANQPQHF. The DNA of the CDR3 is TGCAGTGCTCGGACAGGGGGCGCGAATCAGCCCCAGCATTTT.

This clonotype appeared many times. This chain links TRBV5-1 with TRBJ1-1; D is undetermined. CDR3 size: 13 residues. Germline V gene sequence: CDR1 SGHRS, CDR2 YFSETQ. With 1 base removed from V and 8 bases from J, the gap between germline ends came to 12 bases. CDR3 sequence: CASSLRLLTEAFF. The CDR3 DNA follows: TGCGCCAGCAGCTTGCGGTTACTAACCGAAGCTTTCTTT.

The J gene is TRBJ2-5, the V gene TRBV7-2; D ambiguous. V was shortened by 11 bases and J by 5 bases, with 18 bases between the two germline ends. This CDR3 is 13 amino acids long. Germline lookup yields CDR1 SGHTA and CDR2 FQGNSA. This chain's CDR3 is CASADSSPETQYF. CDR3 nucleotides: TGTGCCTCGGCGGATAGTTCCCCCGAGACCCAGTACTTC.

The chain combines TRBV12-3 or TRBV12-4 with TRBJ1-3, with 8 bases lining up with TRBD1. The CDR3 has 13 amino acids. J was trimmed by 9 bases and V by 6 bases; bases with no gene match: 7. The CDR3 loop reads CASSKTGVSTIYF. As DNA, the CDR3 is TGTGCCAGCAGCAAGACAGGGGTGAGCACCATATATTTT.

This clonotype was seen many times. This chain joins TRBV25-1 and TRBJ2-7; 9 bases fit TRBD1. Trimming cost V 6 bases and J 3 bases; bases outside gene matches: 6. The CDR3 consists of 14 residues. Germline CDR1 reads MGHDK; CDR2 reads SYGVNS. The CDR3 sequence is CASRSTGQGYEQYF. CDR3 nucleotide sequence: TGTGCCAGCAGGAGCACGGGACAGGGCTACGAGCAGTACTTC.

This chain links TRBV6-5 with TRBJ1-5, with 7 bases aligning to TRBD1. The CDR3 is 14 residues long. Germline V gene data show CDR1 as MNHEY and CDR2 as SVGAGI. Trimming cost V 6 bases and J 5 bases; bases outside gene matches: 7. The CDR3 loop is CASRRDSSDQPQHF. The CDR3 region has the DNA TGTGCCAGCAGACGGGACAGTTCGGATCAGCCCCAGCATTTT.

The V and J genes are TRBV25-1 and TRBJ2-5; D uncertain. The germline V gene has CDR1 MGHDK and CDR2 SYGVNS. With 3 bases removed from V and 9 bases from J, the gap between germline ends came to 11 bases. This CDR3 is built from 12 residues. The CDR3 is CASSDGARSQYF. In DNA form, the CDR3 reads TGTGCCAGCAGTGATGGCGCTAGGTCCCAGTACTTC.